This T cell receptor beta chain was sequenced during a study of cytomegalovirus exposure and HLA in healthy donors. General study results and limits: Later, an analysis showed that TCR beta chains associated with HLA were more clonally expanded than others that were equally common.

There are 14 residues in the CDR3. Germline V gene lookup returns CDR1 SGHRS and CDR2 YFSETQ. Trimming took 4 bases from V and 1 from J, leaving 11 bases between them. Note on this clone: Its antigen is unidentified.

PCR used 60 Vbeta primers and 13 Jbeta primers. Using immunoSEQ multiplex PCR, the repertoire was profiled, and TCRdb retains in-frame clones only, with some absent. The table has roughly 70,000 clones, around 81% seen once. Nominally healthy donors provided the samples, though records likely missed some immune exposures. V usage is TRBV5-1 and J usage is TRBJ1-1; a weak D match, TRBD1 (6 bases). The material sequenced was PBMCs. The sequence was obtained from a man aged 50-59 years in good health and CMV-seronegative. The CDR3 protein is CASSTPDRNTEAFF. The CDR3 nucleotides are TGCGCCAGCAGCACCCCGGACAGGAACACTGAAGCTTTCTTT.